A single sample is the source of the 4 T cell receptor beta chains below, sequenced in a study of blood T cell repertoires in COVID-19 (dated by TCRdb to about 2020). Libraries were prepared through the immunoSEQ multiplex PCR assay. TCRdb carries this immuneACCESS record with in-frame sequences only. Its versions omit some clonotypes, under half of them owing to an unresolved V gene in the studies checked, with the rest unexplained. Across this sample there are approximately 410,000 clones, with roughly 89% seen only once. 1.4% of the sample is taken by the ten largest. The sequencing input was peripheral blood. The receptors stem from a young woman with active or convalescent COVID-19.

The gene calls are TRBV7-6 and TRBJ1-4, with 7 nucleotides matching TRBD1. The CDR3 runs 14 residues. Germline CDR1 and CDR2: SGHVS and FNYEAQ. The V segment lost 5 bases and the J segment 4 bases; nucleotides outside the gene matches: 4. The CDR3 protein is CASSDGTDNEKLFF. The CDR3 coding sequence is TGTGCCAGCAGCGATGGGACAGATAATGAAAAACTGTTTTTT.

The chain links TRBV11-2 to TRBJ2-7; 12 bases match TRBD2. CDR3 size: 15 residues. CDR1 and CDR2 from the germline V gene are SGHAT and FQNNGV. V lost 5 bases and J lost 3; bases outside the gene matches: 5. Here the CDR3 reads CASSKLAGGFYEQYF. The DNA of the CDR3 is TGTGCCAGCAGCAAACTAGCGGGGGGATTCTACGAGCAGTACTTC.

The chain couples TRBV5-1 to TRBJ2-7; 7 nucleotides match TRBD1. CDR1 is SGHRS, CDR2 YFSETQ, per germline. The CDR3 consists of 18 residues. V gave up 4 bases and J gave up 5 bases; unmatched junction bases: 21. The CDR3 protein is CASSPWIPSGTAENEQYF. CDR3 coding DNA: TGCGCCAGCAGCCCCTGGATTCCATCGGGGACAGCGGAAAACGAGCAGTACTTC.

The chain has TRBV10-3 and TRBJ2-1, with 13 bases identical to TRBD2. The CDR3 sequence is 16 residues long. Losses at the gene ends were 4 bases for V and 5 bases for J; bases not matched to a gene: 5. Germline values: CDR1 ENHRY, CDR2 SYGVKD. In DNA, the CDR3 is TGTGCCATCAGTGGGGTTGGGACTAGCGGGAACAATGAGCAGTTCTTC. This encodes CAISGVGTSGNNEQFF.